The table lists the clone carrying this T cell receptor (beta chain) with a few counts. Its antigen is unknown. This entry is derived from a study of response to subunit inactivated influenza vaccine. Study observations and caveats: Seasonal influenza vaccination, on each occasion, was suggested by the authors to recruit few new T cells.

TCRdb passed the RT-PCR reads through MiXCR, listing each CDR3 protein once. The sample shows around 520,000 distinct CDR3 sequences, 10% to 15% of them seen only once. CDR3 length: 17 amino acids. V was clipped by 2 bases and J by 1 base, with 16 bases between them. Germline V gene sequence: CDR1 SGHTA, CDR2 FQGNSA. The sample here was PBMCs from blood, taken on the day of vaccination. This chain uses TRBV7-2 with TRBJ2-3; D possibly corresponds to TRBD2 (6 bases). The TCR comes from a man aged 50-59 years who received an inactivated influenza vaccine. The CDR3 nucleotides are TGTGCCAGCAGCTTACGGGAGTACGGCCGGGGCACAGATACGCAGTATTTT. This codes for CASSLREYGRGTDTQYF.